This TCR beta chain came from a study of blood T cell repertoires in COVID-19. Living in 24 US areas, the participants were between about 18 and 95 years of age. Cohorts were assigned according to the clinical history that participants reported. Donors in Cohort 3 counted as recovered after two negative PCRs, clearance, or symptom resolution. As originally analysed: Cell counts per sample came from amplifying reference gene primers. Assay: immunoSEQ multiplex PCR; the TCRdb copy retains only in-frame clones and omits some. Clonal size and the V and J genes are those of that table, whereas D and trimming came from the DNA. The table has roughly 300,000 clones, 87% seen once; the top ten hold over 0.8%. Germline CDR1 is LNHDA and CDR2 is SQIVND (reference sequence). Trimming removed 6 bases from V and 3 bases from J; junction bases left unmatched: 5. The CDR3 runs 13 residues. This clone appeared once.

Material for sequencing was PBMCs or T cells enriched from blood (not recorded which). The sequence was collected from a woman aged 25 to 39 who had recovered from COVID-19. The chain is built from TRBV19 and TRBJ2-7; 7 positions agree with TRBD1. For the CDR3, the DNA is TGTGCCAGTAGGAGACGGGACAGCTACGAGCAGTACTTC. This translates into CASRRRDSYEQYF.